The source of this TCR beta chain is a study of regulatory T cells in long-lasting Graves disease. Germline CDR1 reads SGHKS; CDR2 reads YYEKEE (reference sequence). V was shortened by 4 bases and J by 5 bases, with 21 bases between the two germline ends. This CDR3 is 16 amino acids long. Regarding the study as a whole: In persistent patients, shared public clonotypes (around 2,500) outnumbered those in new patients (around 1,000). Peripheral blood was the sole material, not thyroid tissue.

Researchers made TCR beta libraries by using iRepertoire HTBI primers and running Arm-PCR on CDR3 regions. TCRdb re-derived calls from the multiplex PCR reads in MiXCR, one entry per CDR3 protein. The sample lists fewer than 550,000 distinct CDR3 sequences; about 16% were seen once. Time point here: newly diagnosed GD, antithyroid drugs for less than 3 months. With RNA extracted from PBMCs as input, the TCR library was made. A few counts support this clonotype. Antigen specificity is unknown. These data also featured in a second study, about T cells in Graves' hyperthyroidism and ophthalmopathy.

The chain employs TRBV5-5 and TRBJ1-2, with D tentatively TRBD1 (5 bases). The sample here was peripheral blood mononuclear cells (PBMCs), taken at new diagnosis, from a patient treated with antithyroid drugs. The sequence derives from a woman aged 40-60 years with Graves disease. CDR3 loop: CASSEAVGVGAYGYTF. The CDR3 nucleotides are TGTGCCAGCAGCGAGGCGGTCGGGGTAGGGGCTTATGGCTACACCTTC. Using reference TRBV5-5 and TRBJ1-2 for the parts outside the CDR3, the full variable domain is DAGVTQSPTHLIKTRGQQVTLRCSPISGHKSVSWYQQVLGQGPQFIFQYYEKEERGRGNFPDRFSARQFPNYSSELNVNALLLGDSALYLCASSEAVGVGAYGYTFGSGTRLTVV.